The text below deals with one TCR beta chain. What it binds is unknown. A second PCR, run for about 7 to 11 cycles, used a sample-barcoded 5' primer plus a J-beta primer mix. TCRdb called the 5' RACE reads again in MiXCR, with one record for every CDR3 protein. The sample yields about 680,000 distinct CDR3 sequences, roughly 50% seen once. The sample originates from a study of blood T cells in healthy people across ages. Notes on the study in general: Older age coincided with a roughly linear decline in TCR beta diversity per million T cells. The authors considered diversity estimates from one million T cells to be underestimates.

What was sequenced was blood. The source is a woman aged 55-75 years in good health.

CDR3 nucleotides: TGTGCCAGCAGCTTGGGAGGGATCTACGAGCAGTACTTC. Amino acid sequence: CASSLGGIYEQYF. The rearrangement links TRBV7-2 to TRBJ2-7, with TRBD2 matching 7 bases. V gave up 3 bases and J gave up 3 bases; unmatched junction bases: 2. This CDR3 spans 13 amino acids. Germline V gene lookup returns CDR1 SGHTA and CDR2 FQGNSA.